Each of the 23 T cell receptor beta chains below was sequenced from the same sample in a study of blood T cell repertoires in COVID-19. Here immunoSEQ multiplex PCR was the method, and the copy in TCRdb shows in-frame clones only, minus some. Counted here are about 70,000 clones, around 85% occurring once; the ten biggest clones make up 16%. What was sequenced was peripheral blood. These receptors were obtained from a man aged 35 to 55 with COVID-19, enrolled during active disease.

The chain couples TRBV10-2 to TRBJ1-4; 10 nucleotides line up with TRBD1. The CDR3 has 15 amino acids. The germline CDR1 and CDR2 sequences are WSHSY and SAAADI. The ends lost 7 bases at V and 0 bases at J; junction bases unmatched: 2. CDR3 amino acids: CASTGQGATNEKLFF. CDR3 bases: TGCGCCAGCACTGGACAGGGGGCAACTAATGAAAAACTGTTTTTT.

CDR3 region: CASSQGGLAVTGKLFF. CDR3 coding DNA: TGTGCCAGCAGCCAAGGGGGCTTGGCAGTAACTGGGAAACTGTTTTTT. The chain uses TRBV7-2 and TRBJ1-4; 7 positions agree with TRBD1. CDR1 and CDR2 from the germline V gene are SGHTA and FQGNSA. The ends lost 5 bases at V and 11 bases at J; junction bases unmatched: 17. The CDR3 spans 16 residues.

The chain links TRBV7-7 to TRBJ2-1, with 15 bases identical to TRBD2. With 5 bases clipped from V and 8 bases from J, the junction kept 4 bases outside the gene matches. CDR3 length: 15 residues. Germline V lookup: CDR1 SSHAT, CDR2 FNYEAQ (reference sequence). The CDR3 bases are TGTGCCAGCAGCCCAGGACTAGCGGGGGGGTATGAGCAGTTCTTC. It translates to CASSPGLAGGYEQFF. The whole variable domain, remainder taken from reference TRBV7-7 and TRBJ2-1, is GAGVSQSPRYKVTKRGQDVTLRCDPISSHATLYWYQQALGQGPEFLTYFNYEAQPDKSGLPSDRFSAERPEGSISTLTIQRTEQRDSAMYRCASSPGLAGGYEQFFGPGTRLTVL.

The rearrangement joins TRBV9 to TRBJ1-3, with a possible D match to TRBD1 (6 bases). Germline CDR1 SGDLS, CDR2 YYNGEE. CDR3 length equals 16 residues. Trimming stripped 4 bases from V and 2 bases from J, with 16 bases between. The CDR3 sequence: CASSPVIEGAGNTIYF. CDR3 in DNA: TGTGCCAGCAGCCCCGTCATTGAGGGGGCTGGAAACACCATATATTTT.

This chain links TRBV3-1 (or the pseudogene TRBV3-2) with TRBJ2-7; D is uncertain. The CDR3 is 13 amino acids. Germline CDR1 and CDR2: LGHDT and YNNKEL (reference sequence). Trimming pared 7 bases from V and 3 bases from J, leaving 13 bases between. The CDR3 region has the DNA TGTGCCAGCACCAACCCCCCGGGCTACGAGCAGTACTTC. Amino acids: CASTNPPGYEQYF.

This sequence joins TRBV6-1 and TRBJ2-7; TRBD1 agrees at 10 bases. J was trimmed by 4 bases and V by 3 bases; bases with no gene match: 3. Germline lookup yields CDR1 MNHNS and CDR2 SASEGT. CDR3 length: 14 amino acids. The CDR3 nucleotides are TGTGCCAGCAGTGAGGGGACAGGGGTATACGAGCAGTACTTC. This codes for CASSEGTGVYEQYF.

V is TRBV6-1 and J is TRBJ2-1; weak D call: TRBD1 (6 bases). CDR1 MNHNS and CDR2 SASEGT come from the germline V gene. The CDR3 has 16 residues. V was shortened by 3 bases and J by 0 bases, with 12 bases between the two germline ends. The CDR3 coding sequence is TGTGCCAGCAGTGACCTTGGACAGAACTCCTACAATGAGCAGTTCTTC. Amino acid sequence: CASSDLGQNSYNEQFF.

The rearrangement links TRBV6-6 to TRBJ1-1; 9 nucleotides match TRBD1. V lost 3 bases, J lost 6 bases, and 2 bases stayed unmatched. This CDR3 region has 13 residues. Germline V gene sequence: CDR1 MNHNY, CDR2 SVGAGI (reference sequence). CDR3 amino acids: CASSYGTGPEAFF. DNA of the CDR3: TGTGCCAGCAGTTATGGGACAGGGCCTGAAGCTTTCTTT.

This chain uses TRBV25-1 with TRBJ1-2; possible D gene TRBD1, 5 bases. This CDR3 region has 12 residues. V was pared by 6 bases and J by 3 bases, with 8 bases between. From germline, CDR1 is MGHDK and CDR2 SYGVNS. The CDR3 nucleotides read TGTGCCAGCAGCGGGGGGTACTATGGCTACACCTTC. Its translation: CASSGGYYGYTF.

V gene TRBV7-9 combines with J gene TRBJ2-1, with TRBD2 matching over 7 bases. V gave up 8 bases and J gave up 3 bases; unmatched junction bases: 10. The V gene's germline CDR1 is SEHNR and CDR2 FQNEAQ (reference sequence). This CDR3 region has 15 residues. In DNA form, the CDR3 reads TGTGCCAGCGCCCCCCGGCTAGCGGTCTACAATGAGCAGTTCTTC. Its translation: CASAPRLAVYNEQFF.

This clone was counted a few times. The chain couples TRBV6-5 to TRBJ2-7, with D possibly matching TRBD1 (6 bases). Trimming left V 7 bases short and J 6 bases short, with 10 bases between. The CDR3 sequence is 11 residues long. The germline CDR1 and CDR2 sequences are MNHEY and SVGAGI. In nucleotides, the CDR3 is TGTGCCAGCAAAATAGGGGGCGAGCAGTACTTC. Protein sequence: CASKIGGEQYF.

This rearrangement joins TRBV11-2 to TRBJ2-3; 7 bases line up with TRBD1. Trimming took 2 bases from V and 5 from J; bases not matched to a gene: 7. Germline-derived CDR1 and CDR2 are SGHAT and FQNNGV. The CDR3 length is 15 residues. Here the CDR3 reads CASSLLRTGQDTQYF. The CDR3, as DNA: TGTGCCAGCAGCTTACTTCGGACAGGTCAAGATACGCAGTATTTT.

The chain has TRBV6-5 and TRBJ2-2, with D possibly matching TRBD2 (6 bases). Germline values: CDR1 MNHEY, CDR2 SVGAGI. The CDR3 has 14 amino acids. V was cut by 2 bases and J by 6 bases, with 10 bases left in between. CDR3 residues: CASSYLGGAGELFF. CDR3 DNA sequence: TGTGCCAGCAGTTACCTTGGAGGGGCCGGGGAGCTGTTTTTT.

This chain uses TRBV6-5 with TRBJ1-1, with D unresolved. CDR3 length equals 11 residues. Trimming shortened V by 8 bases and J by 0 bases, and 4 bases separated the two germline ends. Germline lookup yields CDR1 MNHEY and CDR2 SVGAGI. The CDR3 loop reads CASGLNTEAFF. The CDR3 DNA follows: TGTGCCAGCGGGCTGAACACTGAAGCTTTCTTT.

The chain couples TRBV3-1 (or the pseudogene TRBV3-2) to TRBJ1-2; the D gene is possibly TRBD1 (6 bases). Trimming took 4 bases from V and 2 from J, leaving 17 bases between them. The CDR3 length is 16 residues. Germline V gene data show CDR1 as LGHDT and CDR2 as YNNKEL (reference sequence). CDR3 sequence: CASSRFLEGGNYGYTF. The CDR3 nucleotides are TGTGCCAGCAGCCGCTTTTTGGAGGGGGGGAACTATGGCTACACCTTC.

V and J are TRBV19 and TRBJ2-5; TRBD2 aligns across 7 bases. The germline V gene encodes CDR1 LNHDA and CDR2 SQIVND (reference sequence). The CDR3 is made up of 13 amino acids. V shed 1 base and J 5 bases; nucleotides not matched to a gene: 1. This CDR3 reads CASSIALAETQYF. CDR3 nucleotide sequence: TGTGCCAGTAGTATAGCACTAGCGGAGACCCAGTACTTC.

This chain's CDR3 is CASSSEKSGGGTDTQYF. The CDR3 DNA follows: TGTGCCAGCAGTTCCGAAAAAAGCGGGGGGGGGACAGATACGCAGTATTTT. The V and J genes are TRBV27 and TRBJ2-3, with 10 bases that match TRBD2. Unmatched junction bases numbered 10, after V lost 4 bases and J lost 3 bases. Per the germline V gene, CDR1 is MNHEY and CDR2 is SMNVEV (reference sequence). The CDR3 loop spans 17 amino acids.

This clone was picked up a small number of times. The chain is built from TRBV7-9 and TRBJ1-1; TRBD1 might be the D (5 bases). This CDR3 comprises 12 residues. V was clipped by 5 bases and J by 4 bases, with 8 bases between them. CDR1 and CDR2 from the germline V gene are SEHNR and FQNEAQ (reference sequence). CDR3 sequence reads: CASSPDSTEAFF. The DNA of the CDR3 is TGTGCCAGCAGCCCTGACAGCACTGAAGCTTTCTTT.

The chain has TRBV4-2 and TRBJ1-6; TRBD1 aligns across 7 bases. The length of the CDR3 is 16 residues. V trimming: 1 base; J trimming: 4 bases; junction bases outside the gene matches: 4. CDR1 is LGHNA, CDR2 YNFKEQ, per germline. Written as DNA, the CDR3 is TGTGCCAGCAGCCAAGTTTTGGGACAGTATAATTCACCCCTCCACTTT. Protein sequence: CASSQVLGQYNSPLHF.

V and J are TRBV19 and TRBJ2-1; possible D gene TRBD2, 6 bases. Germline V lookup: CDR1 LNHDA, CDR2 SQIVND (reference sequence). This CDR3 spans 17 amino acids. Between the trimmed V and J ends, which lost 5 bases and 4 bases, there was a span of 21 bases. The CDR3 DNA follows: TGTGCCAGTAGTCCGCTGGAGGGAAGGGAAGGGTACAATGAGCAGTTCTTC. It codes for CASSPLEGREGYNEQFF.

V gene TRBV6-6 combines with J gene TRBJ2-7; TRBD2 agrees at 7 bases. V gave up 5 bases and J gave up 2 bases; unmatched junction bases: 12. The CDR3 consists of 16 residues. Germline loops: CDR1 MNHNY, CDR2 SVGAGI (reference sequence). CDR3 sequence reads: CASSPRGQRGTYEQYF. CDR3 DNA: TGTGCCAGCAGTCCCCGGGGCCAGCGGGGTACCTACGAGCAGTACTTC.

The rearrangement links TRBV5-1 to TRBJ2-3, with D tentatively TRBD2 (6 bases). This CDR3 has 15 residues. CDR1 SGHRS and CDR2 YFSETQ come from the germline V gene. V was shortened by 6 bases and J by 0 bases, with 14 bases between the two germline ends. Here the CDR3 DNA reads TGCGCCAGCATGTGGCGGGGACTTAGCACAGATACGCAGTATTTT. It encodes CASMWRGLSTDTQYF.

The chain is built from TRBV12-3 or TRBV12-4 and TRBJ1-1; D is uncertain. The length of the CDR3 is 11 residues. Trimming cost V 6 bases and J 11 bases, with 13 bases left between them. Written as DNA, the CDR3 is TGTGCCAGCAGCAGACACCCCAGGGCTTTCTTT. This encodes CASSRHPRAFF.